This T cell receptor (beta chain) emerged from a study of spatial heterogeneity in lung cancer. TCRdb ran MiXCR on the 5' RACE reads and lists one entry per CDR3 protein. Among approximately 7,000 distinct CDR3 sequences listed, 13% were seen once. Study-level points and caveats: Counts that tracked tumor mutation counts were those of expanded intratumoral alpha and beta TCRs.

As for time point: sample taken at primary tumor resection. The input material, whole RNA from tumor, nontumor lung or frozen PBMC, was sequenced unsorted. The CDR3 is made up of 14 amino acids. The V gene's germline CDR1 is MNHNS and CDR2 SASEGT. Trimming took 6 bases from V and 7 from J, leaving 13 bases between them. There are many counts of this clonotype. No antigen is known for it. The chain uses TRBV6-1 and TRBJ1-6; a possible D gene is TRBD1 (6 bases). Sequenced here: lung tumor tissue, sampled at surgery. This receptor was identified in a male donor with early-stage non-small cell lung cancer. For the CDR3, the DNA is TGTGCCAGCAGCAAGGGGGGCCTGAATTCACCCCTCCACTTT. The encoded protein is CASSKGGLNSPLHF.